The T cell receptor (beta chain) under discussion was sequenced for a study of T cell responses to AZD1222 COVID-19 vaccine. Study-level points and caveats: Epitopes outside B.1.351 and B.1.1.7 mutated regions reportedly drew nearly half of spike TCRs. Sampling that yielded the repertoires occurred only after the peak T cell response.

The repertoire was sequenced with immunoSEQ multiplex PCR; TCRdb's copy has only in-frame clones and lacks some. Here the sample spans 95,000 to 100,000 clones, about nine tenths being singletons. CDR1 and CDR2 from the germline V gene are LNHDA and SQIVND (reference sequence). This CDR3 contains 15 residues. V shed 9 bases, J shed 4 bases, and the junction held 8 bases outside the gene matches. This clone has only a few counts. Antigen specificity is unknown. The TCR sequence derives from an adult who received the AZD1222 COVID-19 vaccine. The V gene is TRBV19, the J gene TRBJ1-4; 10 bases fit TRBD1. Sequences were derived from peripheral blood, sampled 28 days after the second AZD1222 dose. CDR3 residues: CASSDRGPINEKLFF. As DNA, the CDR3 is TGTGCCAGCAGCGACAGGGGGCCGATTAATGAAAAACTGTTTTTT.